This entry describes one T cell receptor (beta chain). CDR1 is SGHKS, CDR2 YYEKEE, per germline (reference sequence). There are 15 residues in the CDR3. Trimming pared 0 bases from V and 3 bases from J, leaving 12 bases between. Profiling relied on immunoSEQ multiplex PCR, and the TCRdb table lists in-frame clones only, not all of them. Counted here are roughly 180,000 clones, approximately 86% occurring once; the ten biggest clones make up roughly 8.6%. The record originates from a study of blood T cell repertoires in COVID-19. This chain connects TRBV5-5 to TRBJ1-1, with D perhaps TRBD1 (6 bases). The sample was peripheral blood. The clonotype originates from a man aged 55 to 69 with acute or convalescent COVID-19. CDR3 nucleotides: TGTGCCAGCAGCTTGGTAGGACAGCCACACACTGAAGCTTTCTTT. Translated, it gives CASSLVGQPHTEAFF. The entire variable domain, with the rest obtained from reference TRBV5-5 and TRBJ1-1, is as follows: DAGVTQSPTHLIKTRGQQVTLRCSPISGHKSVSWYQQVLGQGPQFIFQYYEKEERGRGNFPDRFSARQFPNYSSELNVNALLLGDSALYLCASSLVGQPHTEAFFGQGTRLTVV.